This TCR beta chain was observed in a study of PD-1 blockade in classical Hodgkin lymphoma (dated by TCRdb to the early 2020s). General notes on the study: Nivolumab dosing was 3 mg/kg intravenously every 2 weeks, continuing until either disease progression or unacceptable toxicity. The study used CyTOF and TCR beta sequencing to define a peripheral blood immune signature of response to PD-1 blockade in classical Hodgkin lymphoma. The study at large found these results: Patients starting nivolumab less than 1 year after ASCT had lower diversity and were excluded from later analyses to avoid confounding by immune reconstitution. Trial patients with a complete response had baseline diversity similar to that of newly diagnosed patients, while partial responders and progressors had significantly lower diversity. Only a single clinical trial cohort was studied, and what caused the repertoire differences, possibly disease activity or prior therapy, remained undefined. CD4+ but not CD8+ TCR diversity rose significantly by C4D1 (p=0.0027 vs p=0.16), most apparent in complete responders (p=0.02). Baseline TCR diversity was reported to be lower in newly diagnosed patients than in healthy donors, and even lower in relapsed/refractory patients.

The Qiagen DNeasy kit was used to extract genomic DNA from unsorted PBMCs and from the negatively selected CD4+ and CD8+ fractions. TCR beta CDR3 regions were amplified by immunoSEQ multiplex PCR using primers annealing to V and J segments. Amplification bias was minimized using a synthetic immune receptor repertoire, and residual bias was removed computationally after sequencing. The published analysis was carried out like this. Custom Python scripts were used to quantify repertoire diversity as the Shannon entropy index. Unsorted, CD4+ and CD8+ repertoires were analyzed separately, except for combined analyses in which CD4+ and CD8+ sequences were merged in silico. A clone counted as expanded when the clone's frequency after treatment rose at least 2-fold relative to C1D1, and clones undetected at baseline were given a pseudocount of 0.5. Singleton clones were defined as clones with 0 or 1 copy at C1D1, and non-singleton clones were defined as clones with 2 or more copies. Clones expanded in unsorted samples were assigned a CD4+, CD8+ or unknown annotation through matching of protein sequences in sorted samples from the same patient. Wilcoxon tests were applied to paired samples to test diversity changes from C1D1 to C4D1. TCRdb retrieved this table from immuneACCESS and kept in-frame rearrangements only. Not all clones are present; in checked studies, unresolved V genes account for under half, and no reason is known for the remainder. D and trimming were read from the DNA, whereas the V and J calls and clone size are those reported in that table. The sample includes roughly 140,000 clones, with approximately 81% observed a single time. The top ten clones comprise about 9.2% of the sample.

About this clone: Its antigen is currently not known. No per-base quality is available; no much larger clone lies one base away.

This specimen's time point label, per the study, means: cycle 2 day 1 (C2D1) of nivolumab. Every trial patient had relapsed following autologous stem cell transplantation, and prior brentuximab vedotin exposure was what differed among cohorts A, B and C. The trial cohort comprised some 60 patients with relapsed/refractory classical Hodgkin lymphoma whose best overall responses were complete response, partial response or progressive disease. Trial patients were treated with single-agent nivolumab in the multi-cohort phase II CheckMate 205 trial. An independent review committee assessed best overall response using the 2007 International Working Group response criteria. PBMCs from the trial were collected at three points: immediately before nivolumab initiation (C1D1), and during therapy at cycle 2 day 1 and cycle 4 day 1. Peripheral blood was collected in 8 mL Vacutainer Cell Preparation Tubes, from which PBMCs were isolated by centrifugation and then cryopreserved.

This clonotype originated in a human donor with classical Hodgkin lymphoma. The source material was peripheral blood mononuclear cells (PBMCs), sampled before the second cycle of nivolumab.

The CDR3 amino acid sequence is: CASGLVTRDYGYTF. The bases are TGTGCTAGTGGTTTGGTAACTAGAGACTATGGCTACACCTTC. The sequence is built from TRBV12-5 and TRBJ1-2, with an unclear D gene assignment. From the cysteine through the phenylalanine, the CDR3 covers 14 amino acids. CDR3 DNA is the only sequence kept; it has 42 bases, read in frame from the first base. Trimming costs V 0 bases and J 3 bases, and their ends lie 8 bases apart. The germline V gene specifies LGHNT as CDR1 and FRNRAP as CDR2.